A single sample is the source of the 8 T cell receptor beta chains below, sequenced in a study of T-cell memory formation after mild COVID-19. TCRdb redid the calling of the 5' RACE reads with MiXCR, one entry per CDR3 protein. The repertoire includes about 340,000 distinct CDR3 sequences, more than 15% of them detected once, and about 22% sits in the top ten. The material sequenced was PBMCs or a T cell subset sorted from them (not recorded which). Receptor source: a man aged 18 to 29 who had mild COVID-19 (a few samples of this study predate the infection). Cell type and time point are not known.

The chain links TRBV6-4 to TRBJ2-7, with D perhaps matching TRBD2 (6 bases). CDR3 length equals 17 residues. Germline V gene data show CDR1 as MRHNA and CDR2 as SNTAGT. V lost 2 bases, J lost 0 bases, and 17 bases lay in between. CDR3 region: CASSDTPQGLSSYEQYV. In nucleotides, the CDR3 is TGTGCCAGCAGTGACACACCCCAGGGACTCTCCTCCTACGAGCAGTACGTC.

In its sample, this clonotype was seen a few times. The chain carries TRBV29-1 and TRBJ2-7; TRBD2 aligns across 7 bases. After removal of 4 bases from V and 3 bases from J, the junction contained 6 bases not matched to a gene. Germline CDR1 and CDR2: SQVTM and ANQGSEA. The CDR3 is 13 residues long. The CDR3 sequence: CSVVAGDHYEQYF. CDR3 DNA sequence: TGCAGCGTTGTCGCGGGAGACCACTACGAGCAGTACTTC.

The sample holds a few counts of this clonotype. The chain recombines TRBV4-1 with TRBJ1-2, with D maybe TRBD1 (5 bases). Per germline, CDR1 MGHRA and CDR2 YSYEKL. V lost 0 bases to trimming and J lost 8 bases, with 19 bases between them. This CDR3 contains 16 residues. The CDR3 region is CASSQETPGGVNGYTF. The CDR3 DNA reads as TGCGCCAGCAGCCAAGAAACTCCAGGAGGGGTAAACGGCTACACCTTC.

The sample holds a few counts of this clonotype. The V gene is TRBV25-1, the J gene TRBJ1-4; D ambiguous. The CDR3 length is 14 residues. The germline V gene encodes CDR1 MGHDK and CDR2 SYGVNS. With 3 bases removed from V and 3 bases from J, the gap between germline ends came to 8 bases. The CDR3, as DNA: TGTGCCAGCAGTGATATACAGTCTAATGAAAAACTGTTTTTT. Translated, it gives CASSDIQSNEKLFF.

Details on this clonotype: Sequence at one end of the junction differs from germline and may be a read error. V usage is TRBV15 and J usage is TRBJ1-1; D gene uncertain. Germline V gene lookup returns CDR1 LNHNV and CDR2 YYDKDF (reference sequence). The CDR3 is made up of 12 amino acids. This chain's CDR3 is CATSRVGTEDFF. CDR3 coding DNA: TGTGCCACCAGCAGAGTTGGCACTGAAGATTTCTTT.

The chain combines TRBV20-1 with TRBJ2-5, with 10 nucleotides matching TRBD2. Per germline, CDR1 DFQATT and CDR2 SNEGSKA (reference sequence). The CDR3 sequence is 14 residues long. The J segment lost 2 bases and the V segment lost 7 bases, leaving 7 bases of the junction unmatched. The CDR3 loop is CSGLRTSGQETQYF. As DNA, the CDR3 is TGCAGTGGGCTCAGGACTAGCGGACAAGAGACCCAGTACTTC.

This sequence joins TRBV4-3 and TRBJ2-4; 11 nucleotides align to TRBD1. V trimming: 2 bases; J trimming: 8 bases; junction bases outside the gene matches: 8. The CDR3 length is 16 residues. Germline V lookup: CDR1 LGHNA, CDR2 YSLEER. Written as DNA, the CDR3 is TGCGCCAGCAGCCAAACCCCCGGGACAGGGGGGGACATTCAGTACTTC. This sequence encodes CASSQTPGTGGDIQYF.

The chain recombines TRBV5-1 with TRBJ2-7; D gene ambiguous. Between the trimmed V and J ends, which lost 0 bases and 0 bases, there was a span of 10 bases. The germline gives CDR1 SGHRS, CDR2 YFSETQ. The CDR3 spans 15 residues. CDR3 DNA sequence: TGCGCCAGCAGCTTGGCGGCGTCCAGCTCCTACGAGCAGTACTTC. Translation gives CASSLAASSSYEQYF.